What follows describes a single T cell receptor beta chain. The data originate from a study of OX40 agonist ivuxolimab in advanced cancers. Only in-frame clones appear in the TCRdb table, and some are missing; sequencing was by immunoSEQ multiplex PCR. The repertoire holds around 72,000 clones, with 80% to 90% as singletons. The sequencing used CD4+ or CD8+ T cells sorted from blood, collected in a trial of the OX40 agonist ivuxolimab. The receptor's source is an adult with an advanced solid tumor such as melanoma, head and neck, liver or kidney cancer.

This chain's CDR3 is CASSFRDTNGYTF. CDR3 coding DNA: TGTGCCAGTAGTTTTCGGGACACAAATGGCTACACCTTC. This sequence joins TRBV19 and TRBJ1-2; D may be TRBD1 (6 bases). CDR1 is LNHDA, CDR2 SQIVND, per germline (reference sequence). The V end was cut by 5 bases, the J end by 6 bases, with 13 bases between. This CDR3 has 13 amino acids.